Described below is a single T cell receptor (beta chain) sequence and its context. Its cognate antigen is unknown. Deletions cut 4 bases from V and 0 bases from J, with 9 bases between. This CDR3 contains 13 residues. Germline values: CDR1 SQVTM, CDR2 ANQGSEA. This sample was included in a study of T cell responses to AZD1222 COVID-19 vaccine. Study outcomes and limitations: There were mostly white British donors and more females than males, and clonal diversity was possibly underestimated.

Clones were sequenced by immunoSEQ multiplex PCR, and TCRdb holds only the in-frame ones, with some missing. The table has fewer than 150,000 clones, roughly 82% seen once. Specimen: peripheral blood, collected on day 0 of AZD1222 vaccination. The rearrangement links TRBV29-1 to TRBJ1-1; D is possibly TRBD1 (6 bases). The TCR was taken from an adult in good health. The CDR3 DNA reads TGCAGCGTTGCGGGACACATGAACACTGAAGCTTTCTTT. This translates into CSVAGHMNTEAFF. Supplemented by reference TRBV29-1 and TRBJ1-1, the full variable domain reads SAVISQKPSRDICQRGTSLTIQCQVDSQVTMMFWYRQQPGQSLTLIATANQGSEATYESGFVIDKFPISRPNLTFSTLTVSNMSPEDSSIYLCSVAGHMNTEAFFGQGTRLTVV.